This T cell receptor (beta chain) was identified in a study of cytomegalovirus exposure and HLA in healthy donors. About the research overall: Per a later analysis, the 666 first-cohort and 95 to 150 validation repertoires shared one platform.

Assay used: immunoSEQ multiplex PCR; TCRdb lists only in-frame clones, some missing. The sample records just over 80,000 clones, approximately 96% being singletons. Per germline, CDR1 LNHDA and CDR2 SQIVND (reference sequence). The CDR3 totals 18 residues. The V gene end was trimmed by 3 bases and the J gene end by 0 bases; junction bases not matched to a gene: 4. The donors were part of the validation cohort of roughly 110 subjects. That cohort was separate from the first cohort, which comprised 700 or so subjects. Findings and caveats of the study: The study labeled 180 or so TCR beta chains cytomegalovirus-associated. Many donors carried some public TCRs, although rarity characterized most TCR sequences.

A note on this clone: As yet, its antigen is unknown.

Sequencing was carried out using PBMCs. The genes are TRBV19 and TRBJ2-4; 14 bases are shared with TRBD2. This clonotype originated in a young woman in good health and CMV-seronegative. DNA of the CDR3: TGTGCCAGTAGTATCGGACTAGCGGGAGGTCTAGCCAAAAACATTCAGTACTTC. This sequence encodes CASSIGLAGGLAKNIQYF.